These 20 T cell receptor beta chains share one sample of origin, sequenced in a study of regulatory dendritic cells for organ transplantation. Sorted T cells were CFSE-labeled and cultured five to six days with allogeneic regulatory or mature dendritic cells at 1:10. These TCRs' antigens remain unknown. Data came from immunoSEQ multiplex PCR; TCRdb stores just in-frame clones and leaves some out. The sample holds about 12,000 clones, roughly three quarters seen once. Sequenced sample: naive CD8+ T cells from blood cultured with regulatory dendritic cells. Sample subset: CD45RA+ naive T cells. These receptors all come from a human donor in good health.

This clone has just a few counts. The rearrangement uses TRBV4-1 and TRBJ1-5, with TRBD1 as a possible D gene (5 bases). The V gene lost 0 bases and the J gene lost 0 bases, with 9 bases spanning the gap. The germline V gene encodes CDR1 MGHRA and CDR2 YSYEKL. This CDR3 has 16 residues. The CDR3 reads CASSQDGRASNQPQHF. The CDR3, as DNA: TGCGCCAGCAGCCAAGATGGCAGGGCTAGCAATCAGCCCCAGCATTTT.

The chain couples TRBV27 to TRBJ2-1; 7 bases are shared with TRBD2. Germline trimming cut 4 bases from V and 3 bases from J; bases unmatched to any gene: 3. There are 14 residues in the CDR3. Germline lookup yields CDR1 MNHEY and CDR2 SMNVEV (reference sequence). The CDR3 DNA reads as TGTGCCAGCAGTTGGGGGGGGGTCTACAATGAGCAGTTCTTC. Translation gives CASSWGGVYNEQFF.

The chain recombines TRBV18 with TRBJ2-7, with TRBD1 matching over 7 bases. V was pared by 3 bases and J by 3 bases, with 2 bases of the junction left unmatched. The germline gives CDR1 KGHSH, CDR2 LQKENI. CDR3 length: 13 amino acids. CDR3 sequence: CASSPRDSYEQYF. DNA for the CDR3: TGTGCCAGCTCACCCCGGGACAGCTACGAGCAGTACTTC.

The chain is built from TRBV4-2 and TRBJ1-5; tentative D call: TRBD1 (5 bases). Germline CDR1 and CDR2: LGHNA and YNFKEQ. CDR3 length equals 18 residues. Trimming took 0 bases from V and 0 from J, leaving 15 bases between them. The CDR3 region is CASSQDRDGGNSNQPQHF. For the CDR3, the DNA is TGTGCCAGCAGCCAAGATCGGGATGGGGGGAATAGCAATCAGCCCCAGCATTTT.

The chain employs TRBV6-1 and TRBJ1-2; possible D gene TRBD1, 5 bases. The CDR3 runs 16 residues. Germline loops: CDR1 MNHNS, CDR2 SASEGT. Trimming shortened V by 1 base and J by 6 bases, and 18 bases separated the two germline ends. CDR3: CASSEGDFGRVDGYTF. The DNA of the CDR3 is TGTGCCAGCAGTGAAGGGGATTTTGGCAGGGTAGATGGCTACACCTTC.

The V call is TRBV5-1, the J call TRBJ2-1; 13 positions agree with TRBD2. V lost 4 bases and J lost 10; bases outside the gene matches: 11. The CDR3 sequence is 16 residues long. Germline V gene sequence: CDR1 SGHRS, CDR2 YFSETQ. CDR3 in DNA: TGCGCCAGCAGCCAGAGACTAGCGGGGGGTAAAGAGGAGCAGTTCTTC. Translating gives CASSQRLAGGKEEQFF.

This chain joins TRBV5-1 and TRBJ2-7, with D possibly TRBD2 on 5 matching bases. CDR1 SGHRS and CDR2 YFSETQ come from the germline V gene. The V gene lost 5 bases and the J gene lost 3 bases, with 9 bases spanning the gap. The CDR3 totals 12 residues. This CDR3 reads CASRTEDYEQYF. In DNA form, the CDR3 reads TGCGCCAGCAGGACGGAGGACTACGAGCAGTACTTC. Filled out from reference TRBV5-1 and TRBJ2-7, the complete variable domain reads KAGVTQTPRYLIKTRGQQVTLSCSPISGHRSVSWYQQTPGQGLQFLFEYFSETQRNKGNFPGRFSGRQFSNSRSEMNVSTLELGDSALYLCASRTEDYEQYFGPGTRLTVT.

The chain carries TRBV9 and TRBJ1-3; no firm D call. Trimming removed 3 bases at V and 0 bases at J, with 13 bases between. From germline, CDR1 is SGDLS and CDR2 YYNGEE. This CDR3 has 16 residues. DNA for the CDR3: TGTGCCAGCAGCGACTCGACTGATAACTCTGGAAACACCATATATTTT. Its protein product is CASSDSTDNSGNTIYF.

The chain couples TRBV13 to TRBJ1-2; the D is unclear. Germline CDR1 PRHDT, CDR2 FYEKMQ (reference sequence). V was clipped by 0 bases and J by 3 bases, with 17 bases between them. The CDR3 loop spans 17 amino acids. The CDR3 sequence: CASSLGRRLTEDYGYTF. The CDR3 DNA reads TGTGCCAGCAGCTTAGGCCGCCGGCTAACTGAGGACTATGGCTACACCTTC.

This chain connects TRBV6-5 to TRBJ2-2; TRBD1 is a possible D gene (6 bases). The CDR3 consists of 15 residues. V shed 5 bases and J shed 5 bases, with 15 bases lying between them. Germline V gives CDR1 MNHEY, CDR2 SVGAGI. CDR3 sequence: CASSHTGIRTGELFF. The CDR3 region has the DNA TGTGCCAGCAGTCACACAGGGATCCGGACCGGGGAGCTGTTTTTT.

As DNA, the CDR3 is TGTGCCAGCAGCCGCGACAGGTACATGAACACTGAAGCTTTCTTT. Translated, it gives CASSRDRYMNTEAFF. V is TRBV4-2 and J is TRBJ1-1; D possibly corresponds to TRBD1 (6 bases). V dropped 4 bases and J dropped 0 bases, with 12 bases sitting between them. The CDR3 contains 15 residues. CDR1 LGHNA and CDR2 YNFKEQ come from the germline V gene.

The rearrangement uses TRBV4-3 and TRBJ2-3; the match to TRBD2 covers 12 bases. The trim removed 2 bases at V and 1 base at J, leaving 10 bases unmatched. Germline V gene data show CDR1 as LGHNA and CDR2 as YSLEER. This CDR3 comprises 19 residues. The CDR3 loop is CASSQRPTSGGRGTDTQYF. CDR3 nucleotides: TGCGCCAGCAGCCAACGCCCCACTAGCGGGGGGCGGGGCACAGATACGCAGTATTTT.

The chain couples TRBV19 to TRBJ2-3; D unclear. The V gene's germline CDR1 is LNHDA and CDR2 SQIVND (reference sequence). The V gene lost 2 bases and the J gene lost 4 bases, with 7 bases spanning the gap. The CDR3 extends over 13 amino acids. The CDR3 here is CASSITRADTQYF. In nucleotides, the CDR3 is TGTGCCAGTAGTATAACCCGGGCAGATACGCAGTATTTT.

The chain employs TRBV28 and TRBJ1-5; the match to TRBD1 covers 9 bases. Per germline, CDR1 MDHEN and CDR2 SYDVKM. The trim removed 7 bases at V and 3 bases at J, leaving 7 bases unmatched. The CDR3 is 15 residues long. This CDR3 reads CASNADRGYNQPQHF. The DNA of the CDR3 is TGTGCCAGCAACGCGGACAGGGGCTACAATCAGCCCCAGCATTTT.

V gene TRBV5-4 combines with J gene TRBJ2-1; TRBD1 might be the D (6 bases). Germline V gives CDR1 SGHNT, CDR2 YYREEE (reference sequence). There are 12 residues in the CDR3. V lost 4 bases and J lost 6, with 8 bases in between. The CDR3 DNA follows: TGTGCCAGCAGCCTAGGGGGCAATGAGCAGTTCTTC. This encodes CASSLGGNEQFF.

This clone was recorded a few times. The chain links TRBV5-4 to TRBJ2-5, with TRBD2 as a possible D gene (6 bases). The CDR3 sequence is 15 residues long. CDR1 is SGHNT and CDR2 is YYREEE in the germline V gene (reference sequence). The germline V and J ends were trimmed by 0 bases and 5 bases, with 14 bases remaining between them. CDR3 nucleotide sequence: TGTGCCAGCAGCTTGGGGCCGGAAGGAGGGGAGACCCAGTACTTC. This codes for CASSLGPEGGETQYF.

The V gene is TRBV7-9, the J gene TRBJ1-1; D is ambiguous. Germline V gene sequence: CDR1 SEHNR, CDR2 FQNEAQ (reference sequence). Trimming left V 3 bases short and J 4 bases short, with 6 bases between. The CDR3 is 12 amino acids. This chain's CDR3 is CASSLGFTEAFF. The CDR3 coding sequence is TGTGCCAGCAGCTTGGGCTTCACTGAAGCTTTCTTT.

This clone was found a few times. The chain couples TRBV4-3 to TRBJ2-7, with D possibly being TRBD1 (5 bases). Germline V lookup: CDR1 LGHNA, CDR2 YSLEER. This CDR3 region has 19 residues. Trimming shortened V by 0 bases and J by 4 bases, and 25 bases separated the two germline ends. The CDR3, as DNA: TGCGCCAGCAGCCAAGAGATAACGGGCACGGACATTTTAAGATACGAGCAGTACTTC. Protein: CASSQEITGTDILRYEQYF.

The V and J genes are TRBV9 and TRBJ1-1, with TRBD1 identical over 7 bases. CDR1 SGDLS and CDR2 YYNGEE come from the germline V gene. With 1 base clipped from V and 5 bases from J, the junction kept 8 bases outside the gene matches. This CDR3 is built from 15 residues. CDR3 region: CASSVTGAIGTEAFF. The CDR3, as DNA: TGTGCCAGCAGCGTAACAGGGGCAATAGGGACTGAAGCTTTCTTT.

This chain links TRBV23-1 with TRBJ2-4; 9 nucleotides match TRBD1. TRBV23-1 is designated an ORF whose function remains uncertain. The CDR3 sequence is 15 residues long. The V gene end was trimmed by 0 bases and the J gene end by 8 bases; junction bases not matched to a gene: 5. The DNA of the CDR3 is TGCGCCAGCAGTCAATCAGGGGACAGGGCGGACATTCAGTACTTC. This gives the protein CASSQSGDRADIQYF.